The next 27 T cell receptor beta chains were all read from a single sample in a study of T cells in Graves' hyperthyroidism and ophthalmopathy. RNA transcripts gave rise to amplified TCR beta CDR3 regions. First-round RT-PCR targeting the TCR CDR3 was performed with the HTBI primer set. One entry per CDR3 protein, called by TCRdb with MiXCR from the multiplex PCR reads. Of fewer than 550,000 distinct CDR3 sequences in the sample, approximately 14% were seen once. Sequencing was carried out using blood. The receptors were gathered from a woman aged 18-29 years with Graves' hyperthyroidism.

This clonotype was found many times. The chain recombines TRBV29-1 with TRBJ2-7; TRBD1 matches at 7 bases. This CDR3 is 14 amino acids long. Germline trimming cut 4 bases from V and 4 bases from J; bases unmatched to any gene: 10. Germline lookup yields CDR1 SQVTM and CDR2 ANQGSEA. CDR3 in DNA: TGCAGCGTTGCCGAACAGGGGAGAGGTTACGAGCAGTACTTC. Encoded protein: CSVAEQGRGYEQYF.

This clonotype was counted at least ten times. CDR3 DNA sequence: TGTGCCAGCAGCGTGAATGGACAAGAGACCCAGTACTTC. The encoded protein is CASSVNGQETQYF. The chain joins TRBV9 to TRBJ2-5, with unresolved D. This CDR3 is built from 13 residues. The V end was cut by 2 bases, the J end by 2 bases, with 7 bases between. Germline V gene lookup returns CDR1 SGDLS and CDR2 YYNGEE.

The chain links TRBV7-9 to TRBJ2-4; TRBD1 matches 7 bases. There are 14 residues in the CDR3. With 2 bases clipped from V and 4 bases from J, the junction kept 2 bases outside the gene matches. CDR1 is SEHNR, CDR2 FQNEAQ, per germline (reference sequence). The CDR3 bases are TGTGCCAGCAGCTTATTGGGACAGAAAAACATTCAGTACTTC. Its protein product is CASSLLGQKNIQYF.

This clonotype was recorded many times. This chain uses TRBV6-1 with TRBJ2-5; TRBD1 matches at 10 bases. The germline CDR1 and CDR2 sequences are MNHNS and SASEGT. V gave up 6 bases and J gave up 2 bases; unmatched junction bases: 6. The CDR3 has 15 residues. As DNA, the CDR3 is TGTGCCAGCAGGTCACGGGACAGGGGACAAGAGACCCAGTACTTC. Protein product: CASRSRDRGQETQYF.

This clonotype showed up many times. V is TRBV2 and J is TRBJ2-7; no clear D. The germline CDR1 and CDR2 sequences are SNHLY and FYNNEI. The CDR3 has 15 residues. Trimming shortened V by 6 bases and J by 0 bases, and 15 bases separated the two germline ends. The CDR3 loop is CASRRYFLSSYEQYF. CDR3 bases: TGTGCCAGCAGGCGTTACTTCTTGAGCTCCTACGAGCAGTACTTC.

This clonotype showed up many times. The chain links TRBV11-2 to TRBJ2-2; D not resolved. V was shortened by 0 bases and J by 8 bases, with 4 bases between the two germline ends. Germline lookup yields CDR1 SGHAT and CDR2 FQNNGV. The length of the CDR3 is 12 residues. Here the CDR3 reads CASSLERGELFF. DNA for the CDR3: TGTGCCAGCAGCTTAGAGCGGGGGGAGCTGTTTTTT.

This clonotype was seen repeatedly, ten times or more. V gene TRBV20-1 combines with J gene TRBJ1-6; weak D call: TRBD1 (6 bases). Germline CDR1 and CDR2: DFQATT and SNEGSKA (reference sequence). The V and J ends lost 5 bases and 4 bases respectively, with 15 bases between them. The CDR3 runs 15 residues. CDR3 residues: CSAFSGTSYNSPLHF. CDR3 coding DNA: TGCAGTGCTTTTTCCGGGACAAGTTATAATTCACCCCTCCACTTT.

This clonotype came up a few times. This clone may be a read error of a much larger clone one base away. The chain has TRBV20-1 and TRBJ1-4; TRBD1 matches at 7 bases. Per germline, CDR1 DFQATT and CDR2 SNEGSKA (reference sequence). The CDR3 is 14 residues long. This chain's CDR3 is CSVRDGGGYEKLFF. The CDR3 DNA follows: TGCAGTGTTAGAGATGGAGGGGGCTATGAAAAACTGTTTTTT.

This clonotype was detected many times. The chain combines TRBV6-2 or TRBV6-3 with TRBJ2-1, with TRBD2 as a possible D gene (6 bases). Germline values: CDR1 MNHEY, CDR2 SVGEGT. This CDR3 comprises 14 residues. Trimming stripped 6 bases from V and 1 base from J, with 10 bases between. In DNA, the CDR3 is TGTGCCAGCAGAGGCGGAGGGTCCTACAATGAGCAGTTCTTC. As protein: CASRGGGSYNEQFF.

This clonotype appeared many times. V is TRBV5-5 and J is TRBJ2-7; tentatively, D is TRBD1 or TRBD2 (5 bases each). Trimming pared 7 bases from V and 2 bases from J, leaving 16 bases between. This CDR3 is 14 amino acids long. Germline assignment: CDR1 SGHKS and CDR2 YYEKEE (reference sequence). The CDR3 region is CASGARAATYEQYF. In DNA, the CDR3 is TGTGCCAGCGGGGCGCGGGCAGCGACCTACGAGCAGTACTTC.

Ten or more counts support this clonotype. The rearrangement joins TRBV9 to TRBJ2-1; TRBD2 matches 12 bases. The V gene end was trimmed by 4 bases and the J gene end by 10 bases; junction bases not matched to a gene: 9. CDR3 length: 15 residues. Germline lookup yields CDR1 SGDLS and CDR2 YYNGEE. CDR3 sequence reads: CASSIRGLAGDEQFF. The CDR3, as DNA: TGTGCCAGCAGCATCAGGGGACTAGCGGGTGACGAGCAGTTCTTC.

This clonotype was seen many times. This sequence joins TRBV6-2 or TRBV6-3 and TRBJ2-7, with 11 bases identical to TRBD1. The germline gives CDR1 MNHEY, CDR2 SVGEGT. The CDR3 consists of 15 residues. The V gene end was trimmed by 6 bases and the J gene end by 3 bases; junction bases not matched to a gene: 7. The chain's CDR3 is CASRPRDRGVYEQYF. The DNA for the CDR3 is TGTGCCAGCAGACCCCGGGACAGGGGGGTCTACGAGCAGTACTTC.

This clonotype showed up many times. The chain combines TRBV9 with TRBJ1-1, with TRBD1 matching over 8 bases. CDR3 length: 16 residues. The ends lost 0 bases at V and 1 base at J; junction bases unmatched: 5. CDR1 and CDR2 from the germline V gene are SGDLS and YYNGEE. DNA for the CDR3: TGTGCCAGCAGCGTAGGCAGGGGGCTTTCGAACACTGAAGCTTTCTTT. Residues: CASSVGRGLSNTEAFF. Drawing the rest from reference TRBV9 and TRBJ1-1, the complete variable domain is DSGVTQTPKHLITATGQRVTLRCSPRSGDLSVYWYQQSLDQGLQFLIQYYNGEERAKGNILERFSAQQFPDLHSELNLSSLELGDSALYFCASSVGRGLSNTEAFFGQGTRLTVV.

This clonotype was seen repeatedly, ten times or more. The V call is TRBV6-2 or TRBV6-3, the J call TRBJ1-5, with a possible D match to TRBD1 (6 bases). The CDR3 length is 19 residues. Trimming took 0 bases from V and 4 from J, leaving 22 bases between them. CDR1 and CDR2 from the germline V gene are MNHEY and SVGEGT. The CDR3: CASSYSIGGGRELNQPQHF. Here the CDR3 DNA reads TGTGCCAGCAGTTACTCGATTGGCGGGGGCAGGGAGCTTAATCAGCCCCAGCATTTT.

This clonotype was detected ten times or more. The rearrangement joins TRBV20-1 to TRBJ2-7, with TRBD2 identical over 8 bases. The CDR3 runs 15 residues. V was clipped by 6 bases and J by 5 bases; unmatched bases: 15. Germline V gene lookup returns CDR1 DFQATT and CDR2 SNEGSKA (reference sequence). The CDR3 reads CSAPAGGLESNEQYF. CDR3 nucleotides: TGCAGTGCCCCGGCGGGAGGACTAGAGAGTAACGAGCAGTACTTC.

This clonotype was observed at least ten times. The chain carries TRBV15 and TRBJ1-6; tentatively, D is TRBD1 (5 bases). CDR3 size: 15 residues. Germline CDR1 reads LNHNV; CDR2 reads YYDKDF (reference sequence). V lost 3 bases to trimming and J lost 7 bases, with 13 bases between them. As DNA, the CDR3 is TGTGCCACCAGCAGGGGGGGGGTATACAATTCACCCCTCCACTTT. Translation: CATSRGGVYNSPLHF. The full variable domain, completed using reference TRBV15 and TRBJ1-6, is DAMVIQNPRYQVTQFGKPVTLSCSQTLNHNVMYWYQQKSSQAPKLLFHYYDKDFNNEADTPDNFQSRRPNTSFCFLDIRSPGLGDTAMYLCATSRGGVYNSPLHFGNGTRLTVT.

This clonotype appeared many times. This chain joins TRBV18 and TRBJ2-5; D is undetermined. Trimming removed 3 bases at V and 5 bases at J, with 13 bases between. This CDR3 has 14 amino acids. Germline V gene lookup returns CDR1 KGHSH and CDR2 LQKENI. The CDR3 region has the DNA TGTGCCAGCTCACCTCGGTCAGACGGTGAGACCCAGTACTTC. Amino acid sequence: CASSPRSDGETQYF. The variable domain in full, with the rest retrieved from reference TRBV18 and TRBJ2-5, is NAGVMQNPRHLVRRRGQEARLRCSPMKGHSHVYWYRQLPEEGLKFMVYLQKENIIDESGMPKERFSAEFPKEGPSILRIQQVVRGDSAAYFCASSPRSDGETQYFGPGTRLLVL.

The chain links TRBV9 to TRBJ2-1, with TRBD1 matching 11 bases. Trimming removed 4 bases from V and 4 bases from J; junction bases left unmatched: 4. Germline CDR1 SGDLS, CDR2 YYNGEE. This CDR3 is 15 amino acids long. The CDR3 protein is CASSYGQGAYNEQFF. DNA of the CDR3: TGTGCCAGCAGCTATGGACAGGGGGCTTACAATGAGCAGTTCTTC.

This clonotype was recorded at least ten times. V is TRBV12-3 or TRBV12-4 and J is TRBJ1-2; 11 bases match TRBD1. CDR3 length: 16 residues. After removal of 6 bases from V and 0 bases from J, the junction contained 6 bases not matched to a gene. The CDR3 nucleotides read TGTGCCAGCAGCCCGGACAGGGGGCTTCCTAACTATGGCTACACCTTC. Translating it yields CASSPDRGLPNYGYTF.

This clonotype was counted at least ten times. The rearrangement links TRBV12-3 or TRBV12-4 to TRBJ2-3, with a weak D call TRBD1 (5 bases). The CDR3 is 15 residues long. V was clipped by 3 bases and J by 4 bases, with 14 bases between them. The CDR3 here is CASSFNGREADTQYF. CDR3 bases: TGTGCCAGCAGTTTTAATGGCAGGGAAGCAGATACGCAGTATTTT.

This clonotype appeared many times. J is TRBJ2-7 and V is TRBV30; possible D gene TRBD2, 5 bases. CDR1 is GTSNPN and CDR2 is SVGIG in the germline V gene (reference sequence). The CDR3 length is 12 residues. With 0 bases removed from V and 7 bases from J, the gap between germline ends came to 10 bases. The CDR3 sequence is CAWSVQGSEQYF. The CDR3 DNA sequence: TGTGCCTGGAGTGTACAAGGGAGTGAGCAGTACTTC.

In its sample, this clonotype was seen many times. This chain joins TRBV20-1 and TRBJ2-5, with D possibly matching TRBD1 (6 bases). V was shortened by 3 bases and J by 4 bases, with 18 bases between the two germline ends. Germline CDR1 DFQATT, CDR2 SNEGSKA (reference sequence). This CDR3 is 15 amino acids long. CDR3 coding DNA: TGCAGTGCTAGGGGGTTAGGGGGAATCCTAGAGACCCAGTACTTC. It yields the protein CSARGLGGILETQYF.

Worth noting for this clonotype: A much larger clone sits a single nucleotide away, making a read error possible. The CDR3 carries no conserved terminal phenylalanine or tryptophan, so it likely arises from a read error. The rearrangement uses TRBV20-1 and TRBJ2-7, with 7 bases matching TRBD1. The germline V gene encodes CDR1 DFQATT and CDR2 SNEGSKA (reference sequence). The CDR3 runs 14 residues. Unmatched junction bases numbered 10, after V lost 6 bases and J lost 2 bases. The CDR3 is CSARPDRTPYEQYL. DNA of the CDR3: TGCAGTGCCAGACCGGACAGGACTCCCTACGAGCAGTACCTC.

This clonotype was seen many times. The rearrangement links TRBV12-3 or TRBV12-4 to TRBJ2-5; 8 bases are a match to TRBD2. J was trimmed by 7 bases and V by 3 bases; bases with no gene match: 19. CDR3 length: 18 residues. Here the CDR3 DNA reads TGTGCCAGCAGTTTGGTAGAACCGGGACTAGGCGCAGTGGGGACCCAGTACTTC. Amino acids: CASSLVEPGLGAVGTQYF.

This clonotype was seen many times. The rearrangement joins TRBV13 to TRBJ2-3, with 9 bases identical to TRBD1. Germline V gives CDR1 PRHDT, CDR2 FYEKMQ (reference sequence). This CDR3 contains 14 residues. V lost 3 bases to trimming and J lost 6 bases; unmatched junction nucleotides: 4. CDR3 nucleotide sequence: TGTGCCAGCAGCTTCGGACAGGGGAGGGATACGCAGTATTTT. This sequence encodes CASSFGQGRDTQYF. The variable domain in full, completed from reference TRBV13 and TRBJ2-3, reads AAGVIQSPRHLIKEKRETATLKCYPIPRHDTVYWYQQGPGQDPQFLISFYEKMQSDKGSIPDRFSAQQFSDYHSELNMSSLELGDSALYFCASSFGQGRDTQYFGPGTRLTVL.

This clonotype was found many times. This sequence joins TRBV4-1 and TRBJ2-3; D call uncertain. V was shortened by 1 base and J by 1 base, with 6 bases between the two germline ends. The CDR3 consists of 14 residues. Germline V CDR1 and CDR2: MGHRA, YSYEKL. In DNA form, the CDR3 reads TGCGCCAGCAGCCAAGCGTCAGGCACAGATACGCAGTATTTT. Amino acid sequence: CASSQASGTDTQYF.

The CDR3 protein is CASSGQVGTEAFF. CDR3 nucleotide sequence: TGCGCCAGCAGTGGGCAAGTGGGAACTGAAGCTTTCTTT. The chain joins TRBV10-1 to TRBJ1-1; D is unresolved. The V gene's germline CDR1 is WNHNN and CDR2 SYGVQD (reference sequence). There are 13 residues in the CDR3. The germline V and J ends were trimmed by 4 bases and 5 bases, with 11 bases remaining between them.